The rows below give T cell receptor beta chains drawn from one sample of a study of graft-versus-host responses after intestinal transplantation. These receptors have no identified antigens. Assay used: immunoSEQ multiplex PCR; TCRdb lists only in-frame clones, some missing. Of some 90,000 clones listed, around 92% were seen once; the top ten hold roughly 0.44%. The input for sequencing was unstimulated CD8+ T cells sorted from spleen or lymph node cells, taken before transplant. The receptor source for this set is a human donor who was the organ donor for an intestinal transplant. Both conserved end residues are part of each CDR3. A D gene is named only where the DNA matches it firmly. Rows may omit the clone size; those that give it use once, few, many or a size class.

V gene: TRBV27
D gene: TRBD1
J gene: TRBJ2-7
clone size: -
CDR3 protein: CASRVGGRSYEQYF

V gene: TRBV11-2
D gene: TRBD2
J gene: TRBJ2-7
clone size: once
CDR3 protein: CASSFQRGLNSYEQYF

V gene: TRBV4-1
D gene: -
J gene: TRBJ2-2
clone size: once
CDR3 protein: CASSQDTSTGELFF

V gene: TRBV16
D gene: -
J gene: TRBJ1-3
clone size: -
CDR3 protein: CASTPFSSGNTIYF

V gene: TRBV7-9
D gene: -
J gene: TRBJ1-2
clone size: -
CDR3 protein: CASTPIPGNGYTF

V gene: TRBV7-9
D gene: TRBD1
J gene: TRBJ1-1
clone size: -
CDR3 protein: CASSEGQGGTEAFF

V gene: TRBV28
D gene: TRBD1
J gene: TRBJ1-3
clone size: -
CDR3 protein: CASRRQGSGNTIYF

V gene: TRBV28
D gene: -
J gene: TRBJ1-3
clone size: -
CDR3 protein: CASSLGPVNPLSGNTIYF

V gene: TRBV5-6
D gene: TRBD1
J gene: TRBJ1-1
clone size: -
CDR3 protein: CASSQTGDAHEAFF

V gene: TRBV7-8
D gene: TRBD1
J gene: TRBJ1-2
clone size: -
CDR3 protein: CASSLDLQGSDYGYTF

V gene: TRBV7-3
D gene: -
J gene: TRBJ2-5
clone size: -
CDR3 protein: CASSPSSGLSYTQYF

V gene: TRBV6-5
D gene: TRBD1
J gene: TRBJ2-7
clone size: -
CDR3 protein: CASSHAGGLQNEQYF

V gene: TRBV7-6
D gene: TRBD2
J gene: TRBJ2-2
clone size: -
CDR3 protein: CASSSPSGEAGELFF

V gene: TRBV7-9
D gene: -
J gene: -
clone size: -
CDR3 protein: CASSPFWSGDAYEQYF

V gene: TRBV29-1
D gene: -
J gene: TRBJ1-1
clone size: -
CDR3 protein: CSVEGGSWTEAFF

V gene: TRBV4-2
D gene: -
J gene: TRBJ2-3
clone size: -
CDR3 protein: CASSQEWVTRDTQYF

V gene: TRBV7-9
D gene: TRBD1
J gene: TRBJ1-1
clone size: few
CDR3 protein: CASSFTGENTEAFF

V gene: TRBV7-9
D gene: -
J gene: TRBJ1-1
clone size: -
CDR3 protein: CASSYRGGEAFF

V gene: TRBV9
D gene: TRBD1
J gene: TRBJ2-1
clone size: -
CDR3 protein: CASSVDGQGLVNEQFF

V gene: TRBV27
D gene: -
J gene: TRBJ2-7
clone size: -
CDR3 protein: CASSFSGGEQYF

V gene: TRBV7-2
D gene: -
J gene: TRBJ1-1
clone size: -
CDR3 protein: CASSSSWGGTEAFF

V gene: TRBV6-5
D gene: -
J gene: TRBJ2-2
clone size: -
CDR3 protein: CASSYSAGVDTGELFF

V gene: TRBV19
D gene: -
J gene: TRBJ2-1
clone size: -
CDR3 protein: CASSLPGSRNNEQFF

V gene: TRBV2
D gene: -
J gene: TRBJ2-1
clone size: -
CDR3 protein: CASSVSQIYNEQFF

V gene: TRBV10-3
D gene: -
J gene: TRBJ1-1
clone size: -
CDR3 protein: CAISERPGEAFF

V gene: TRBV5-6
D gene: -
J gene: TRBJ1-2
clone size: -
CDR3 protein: CASSEGVSGYTF

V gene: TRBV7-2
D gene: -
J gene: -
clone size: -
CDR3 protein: CASSLGTGMGEQYF

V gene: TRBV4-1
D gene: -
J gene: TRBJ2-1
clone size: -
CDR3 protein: CASSQVRYNEQFF